Listed below are T cell receptor beta chains from one sample, sequenced in a study of shared clonotypes between healthy human individuals. Using immunoSEQ multiplex PCR, the repertoire was profiled, and TCRdb retains in-frame clones only, with some absent. This sample yields fewer than 500,000 clones, of which about 75% are seen a single time; under 15% belongs to the top ten. What was sequenced was PBMCs. The receptors were gathered from a woman between 40 and 55 years old in good health. Some clones in this sample may be carry-over from other donors' samples. Both conserved end residues are part of each CDR3. A D gene is named only where the DNA matches it firmly. The size of a clone is reported for some rows only, either as once, few or many, or as a class for expanded clones.

len	abundance	v_gene	j_gene	d_gene	CDR3nt	CDR3aa
15	-	TRBV10-2	TRBJ2-7	TRBD1	TGCGCCAGCAAACACGACAGGGAGTATAGTTTCGAGCAGTACTTC	CASKHDREYSFEQYF
12	-	TRBV6-1	TRBJ1-2	-	TGTGCCAGCAGTTCGACAGTCTATGGCTACACCTTC	CASSSTVYGYTF
14	-	TRBV18	TRBJ1-2	-	TGTGCCAGCTCACTCACAGGTTCTAACTATGGCTACACCTTC	CASSLTGSNYGYTF
15	-	TRBV6-6	TRBJ2-1	-	TGTGCCAGCTCATTCACAAGGAGTGGTACGAATGAGCAGTTCTTC	CASSFTRSGTNEQFF
12	-	TRBV5-1	TRBJ2-7	-	TGCGCCAGCAGCTTGGGGGGGGCCGAGCAGTACTTC	CASSLGGAEQYF
14	-	TRBV19	TRBJ1-4	-	TGTGCCAGTAGTATACAGGGTCGGCGTGAAAAACTGTTTTTT	CASSIQGRREKLFF
16	-	TRBV7-2	TRBJ2-1	TRBD2	TGTGCCAGCAGCGCGAATGGACTAGCGGGAGCGGGCGAGCAGTTCTTC	CASSANGLAGAGEQFF
13	-	TRBV9	TRBJ1-2	-	TGTGCCAGCAGCGTACCGACGGCGGGTGGCTACACCTTC	CASSVPTAGGYTF
13	-	TRBV29-1	TRBJ2-3	-	TGCAGCGTTGATTGGGCTAGCACAGATACGCAGTATTTT	CSVDWASTDTQYF
13	-	TRBV7-2	TRBJ2-3	-	TGTGCCAGCAGCTCCCCCAACGCAGATACGCAGTATTTT	CASSSPNADTQYF
16	few	TRBV9	TRBJ1-4	TRBD1	TGTGCCAGCAGCGGGGGGACAGTGGGGTTAAATGAAAAACTGTTTTTT	CASSGGTVGLNEKLFF
13	-	TRBV28	TRBJ1-2	-	TGTGCCAGCAGCCAAGGTATCTACTATGGCTACACCTTC	CASSQGIYYGYTF
14	-	TRBV7-9	TRBJ1-3	-	TGTGCCAGCAGCTTAGCTACATCCGGAAACACCATATATTTT	CASSLATSGNTIYF
16	many	TRBV2	TRBJ2-1	-	TGTGCCAGCACGGTGTCTGCGGGCTTAGCCTACAATGAGCAGTTCTTC	CASTVSAGLAYNEQFF
15	-	TRBV7-2	TRBJ2-3	TRBD1	TGTGCCAGCAGCGTACAGGGGAGAAAGCAAGATACGCAGTATTTT	CASSVQGRKQDTQYF
13	few	TRBV11-3	TRBJ1-1	-	TGTGCCAGCAGCTCACAGCTTAACACTGAAGCTTTCTTT	CASSSQLNTEAFF
14	-	TRBV6-6	TRBJ2-5	-	TGTGCCAGCAGCCCCCGGGACCGGGGAGAGACCCAGTACTTC	CASSPRDRGETQYF
14	-	TRBV7-2	TRBJ2-5	-	TGTGCCAGCAGCTTAGGGACCTCCACGGAGACCCAGTACTTC	CASSLGTSTETQYF
19	-	TRBV4-2	TRBJ2-4	TRBD2	TGTGCCAGCAGCCAAGATGGTCTAGCGGGAGTGACGGCCAAAAACATTCAGTACTTC	CASSQDGLAGVTAKNIQYF
14	-	TRBV2	TRBJ2-1	-	TGTGCCAGCAGGCCGGGACAAGCCTACAATGAGCAGTTCTTC	CASRPGQAYNEQFF
12	-	TRBV30	TRBJ1-1	-	TGTGCCTGGAAGGGGCAGAACACTGAAGCTTTCTTT	CAWKGQNTEAFF
14	-	TRBV5-1	TRBJ2-7	TRBD1	TGCGCCAGCAGCCCCGGGACAGGGGGCTACGAGCAGTACTTC	CASSPGTGGYEQYF
14	many	TRBV7-2	TRBJ2-5	TRBD1	TGTGCCAGCAGCTTACAAGGGGGCGGGGAGACCCAGTACTTC	CASSLQGGGETQYF
17	few	TRBV4-3	TRBJ2-2	-	TGCGCCAGCAGCCAAGAAAATAGCGGACTAAACACCGGGGAGCTGTTTTTT	CASSQENSGLNTGELFF
18	-	TRBV30	TRBJ2-2	TRBD2	TGTGCCTGGAGAGAATGGACTAGCGGGAGAGGCTACACCGGGGAGCTGTTTTTT	CAWREWTSGRGYTGELFF
16	-	TRBV5-1	TRBJ2-5	TRBD2	TGCGCCAGCAGCGGTATACTAGCGGGAGTTGAAGAGACCCAGTACTTC	CASSGILAGVEETQYF
16	-	TRBV10-3	TRBJ2-7	-	TGTGCCATCAGTGGGGCAGGAGATACTTCGGCCTACGAGCAGTACTTC	CAISGAGDTSAYEQYF
15	-	TRBV5-5	TRBJ2-2	-	TGTGCCAGCAACACCGGGACGCCGAACACCGGGGAGCTGTTTTTT	CASNTGTPNTGELFF
14	-	TRBV30	TRBJ2-7	-	TGTGCCTGGAGTGTACTCGGGAGAAGCTACGAGCAGTACTTC	CAWSVLGRSYEQYF
14	-	TRBV5-4	TRBJ2-7	TRBD2	TGTGCCAGCTCAACCGGGACTAGCGGTTACGAGCAGTACTTC	CASSTGTSGYEQYF
11	few	TRBV6-6	TRBJ2-3	-	TGTGCCAGCAGTTACTCCGATACGCAGTATTTT	CASSYSDTQYF
13	-	TRBV29-1	TRBJ2-1	TRBD2	TGCAGCGTCGGGACTAGCGGGAGAAATGAGCAGTTCTTC	CSVGTSGRNEQFF
15	-	TRBV4-1	TRBJ2-1	-	TGCGCCAGCATCGGGACTGAACGGAGAAACAATGAGCAGTTCTTC	CASIGTERRNNEQFF
14	-	TRBV27	TRBJ2-1	TRBD2	TGTGCCAGCAGTTTATCGACGGGGGGCAATGAGCAGTTCTTC	CASSLSTGGNEQFF
15	-	TRBV21-1	TRBJ2-5	-	TGTGCCAGCACGCCTACTAGCGGGAGTCAAGAGACCCAGTACTTC	CASTPTSGSQETQYF
13	-	TRBV14	TRBJ1-1	-	TGTGCCAGCAGTGGGCAGCCGAACACTGAAGCTTTCTTT	CASSGQPNTEAFF
17	-	TRBV18	TRBJ2-3	TRBD2	TGTGCCAGCTCACCAAGAAGCGCGGGAGGTGGTTCAGATACGCAGTATTTT	CASSPRSAGGGSDTQYF
14	-	TRBV18	TRBJ2-7	-	TGTGCCAGCTCACCATTCGACGGGGCCTACGAGCAGTACTTC	CASSPFDGAYEQYF
16	-	TRBV14	TRBJ2-4	-	TGTGCCAGCAGCTCCCGGGACCTCCTTCCCAAAAACATTCAGTACTTC	CASSSRDLLPKNIQYF
14	few	TRBV5-1	TRBJ2-7	TRBD2	TGCGCCAGCAGCTTCGGGACTAACGGGGGCGAGCAGTACTTC	CASSFGTNGGEQYF
17	-	TRBV28	TRBJ1-5	TRBD1	TGTGCCAGCAGTTCGGAAACAGGGGCGACGGTTTGGCAGCCCCAGCATTTT	CASSSETGATVWQPQHF
16	-	TRBV27	TRBJ2-7	TRBD1	TGTGCCAGCAGTCTCCGACAGGGGACGACGTCCTACGAGCAGTACTTC	CASSLRQGTTSYEQYF
15	-	TRBV7-2	TRBJ2-7	-	TGTGCCAGCAGCTTGTTTGGTTTCCTCTCCTACGAGCAGTACTTC	CASSLFGFLSYEQYF
14	-	TRBV6-1	TRBJ2-7	-	TGTGCCAGCAGTGTCGCCGGGGGCTCCTACGAGCAGTACTTC	CASSVAGGSYEQYF
13	many	TRBV2	TRBJ2-3	TRBD2	TGTGCCAGCAGAAGCGGGAGTCAAGATACGCAGTATTTT	CASRSGSQDTQYF
14	-	TRBV29-1	TRBJ2-5	TRBD2	TGCAGCGTTGAGTTAGCGGGGGCACAAGAGACCCAGTACTTC	CSVELAGAQETQYF
14	-	TRBV29-1	TRBJ2-1	-	TGCAGCGTTGATAACCGGGCCTCCTACAATGAGCAGTTCTTC	CSVDNRASYNEQFF
12	-	TRBV6-5	TRBJ2-3	-	TGTGCCAGCAGTTACTCCGGTGATACGCAGTATTTT	CASSYSGDTQYF
15	-	TRBV4-3	TRBJ2-6	-	TGCGCCAGCAGCCAGATACGAGCGGGGGCCAACGTCCTGACTTTC	CASSQIRAGANVLTF
16	-	TRBV5-8	TRBJ2-1	-	TGTGCCAGCAGCTTGGAGGGGGGAGGGCCGTACAATGAGCAGTTCTTC	CASSLEGGGPYNEQFF
13	-	TRBV7-2	TRBJ2-7	-	TGTGCCAGCAGCTTGGGAGGTTATTACGAGCAGTACTTC	CASSLGGYYEQYF